What follows describes a single TCR beta chain. Its matching antigen is unknown. The data originate from a study of cytomegalovirus exposure and HLA in healthy donors. Primers included in the PCR were 60 Vbeta and 13 Jbeta primers. TCRdb's table, derived via immunoSEQ multiplex PCR, lists solely in-frame clones and lacks some. The data show fewer than 150,000 clones, with under 80% seen just once and 2.5% to 3.5% held by the top ten. Study findings and constraints: The authors later found HLA-associated TCR beta chains more clonally expanded than equally common others. Later work found that TCR association rates differed between HLA loci; DRB1 had the most and HLA-C the fewest.

The receptor was isolated from a male donor in good health and CMV-seronegative. The sample consisted of PBMCs.

CDR3 region: CASSPSGDPRSTQYF. The CDR3 DNA is TGTGCCAGCAGCCCATCGGGGGACCCGCGGAGTACGCAGTATTTT. V is TRBV7-2 and J is TRBJ2-3; D is possibly TRBD2 (6 bases). The V end was cut by 5 bases, the J end by 8 bases, with 20 bases between. The CDR3 has 15 residues. Per germline, CDR1 SGHTA and CDR2 FQGNSA.